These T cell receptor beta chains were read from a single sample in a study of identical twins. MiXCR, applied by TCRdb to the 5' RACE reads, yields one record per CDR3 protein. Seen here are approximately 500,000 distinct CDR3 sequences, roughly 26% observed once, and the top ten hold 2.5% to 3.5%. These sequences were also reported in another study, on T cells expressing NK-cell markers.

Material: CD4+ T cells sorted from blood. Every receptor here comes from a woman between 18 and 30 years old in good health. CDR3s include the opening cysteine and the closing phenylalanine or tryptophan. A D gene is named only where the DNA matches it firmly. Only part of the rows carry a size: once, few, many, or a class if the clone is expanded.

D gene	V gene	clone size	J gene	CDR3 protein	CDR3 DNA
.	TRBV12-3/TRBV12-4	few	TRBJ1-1	CASSFQQGGEAFF	TGTGCCAGCAGTTTTCAACAAGGCGGTGAAGCTTTCTTT
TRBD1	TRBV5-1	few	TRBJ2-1	CASSSQGQGYNEQFF	TGCGCCAGCAGCTCACAAGGACAGGGCTACAATGAGCAGTTCTTC
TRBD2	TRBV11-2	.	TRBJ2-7	CASSLRDGTSGKGYEQYF	TGTGCCAGCAGCTTACGGGACGGGACTAGCGGGAAGGGATACGAGCAGTACTTC
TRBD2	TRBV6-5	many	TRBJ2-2	CASSSNLAGGQTGELFF	TGTGCCAGCAGTTCGAACTTAGCGGGGGGGCAGACCGGGGAGCTGTTTTTT
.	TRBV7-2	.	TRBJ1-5	CASSLRGGGEQPQHF	TGTGCCAGCAGCTTGAGAGGGGGAGGCGAGCAGCCCCAGCATTTT
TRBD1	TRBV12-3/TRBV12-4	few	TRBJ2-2	CASSSRDRGAGELFF	TGTGCCAGCAGCTCCCGGGACAGGGGCGCCGGGGAGCTGTTTTTT
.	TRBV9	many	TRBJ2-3	CASSVGDTQYF	TGTGCCAGCAGCGTAGGAGATACGCAGTATTTT
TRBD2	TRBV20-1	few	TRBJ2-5	CSAAGGGTETQYF	TGCAGTGCCGCCGGGGGGGGCACGGAGACCCAGTACTTC
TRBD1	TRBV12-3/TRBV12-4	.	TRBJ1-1	CASSPGDRRNTEAFF	TGTGCCAGCAGCCCAGGGGACAGGAGAAACACTGAAGCTTTCTTT
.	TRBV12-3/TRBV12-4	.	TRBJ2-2	CASSLWSRANTGELFF	TGTGCCAGCAGTTTATGGTCCAGGGCGAACACCGGGGAGCTGTTTTTT
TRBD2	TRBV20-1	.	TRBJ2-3	CSARAGGPSTDTQYF	TGCAGTGCTAGAGCGGGAGGGCCTAGCACAGATACGCAGTATTTT
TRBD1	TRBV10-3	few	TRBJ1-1	CAISERTGRGAEAFF	TGTGCCATCAGTGAGAGGACAGGGCGTGGGGCTGAAGCTTTCTTT
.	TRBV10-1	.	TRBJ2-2	CAGKQGEAPVWGRANGELFF	TGCGCCGGGAAACAGGGAGAGGCCCCCGTTTGGGGGAGGGCCAACGGGGAGCTGTTTTTT
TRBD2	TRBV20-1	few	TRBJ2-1	CSARGVGGRYEQFF	TGCAGTGCTAGAGGAGTCGGCGGGAGGTATGAGCAGTTCTTC
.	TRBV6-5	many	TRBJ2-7	CASSYSSRGSYEQYF	TGTGCCAGCAGTTACTCAAGCAGGGGCTCCTACGAGCAGTACTTC
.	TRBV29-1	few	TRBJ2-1	CSVQGWERNEQFF	TGCAGCGTTCAGGGGTGGGAGCGCAATGAGCAGTTCTTC
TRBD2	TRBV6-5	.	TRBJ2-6	CASSYSGGSSGANVLTF	TGTGCCAGCAGTTACTCCGGGGGGAGCTCTGGGGCCAACGTCCTGACTTTC
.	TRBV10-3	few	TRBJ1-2	CAISHRVVDGYTF	TGTGCCATCAGCCACAGGGTGGTTGATGGCTACACCTTC
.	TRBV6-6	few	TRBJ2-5	CASTPGAETQYF	TGTGCCAGCACTCCGGGGGCCGAGACCCAGTACTTC
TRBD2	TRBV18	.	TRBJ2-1	CASLLAGPFNEQFF	TGTGCCAGCTTACTAGCGGGCCCCTTCAATGAGCAGTTCTTC
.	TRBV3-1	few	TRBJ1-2	CASSQASGHNYGYTF	TGTGCCAGCAGCCAAGCATCCGGACACAACTATGGCTACACCTTC
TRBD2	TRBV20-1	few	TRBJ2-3	CSAVRGGSADTQYF	TGCAGTGCTGTTCGCGGCGGGAGCGCAGATACGCAGTATTTT
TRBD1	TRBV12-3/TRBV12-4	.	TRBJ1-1	CASSSTRGETEAFF	TGTGCCAGCAGCTCTACCAGGGGGGAGACTGAAGCTTTCTTT
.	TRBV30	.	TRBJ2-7	CAWSQGLYEQYF	TGTGCCTGGAGTCAAGGGCTTTACGAGCAGTACTTC
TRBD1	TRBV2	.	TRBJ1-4	CASSTTGATNEKLFF	TGTGCCAGCAGCACGACAGGGGCAACTAATGAAAAACTGTTTTTT
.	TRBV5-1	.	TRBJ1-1	CASSPAFLNTEAFF	TGCGCCAGCTCGCCGGCCTTTTTAAACACTGAAGCTTTCTTT
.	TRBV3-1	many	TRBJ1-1	CASSRYTGSEAFF	TGTGCCAGCAGCCGATATACAGGGAGTGAAGCTTTCTTT
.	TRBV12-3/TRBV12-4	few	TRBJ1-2	CASSPATRRYGYTF	TGTGCCAGCAGTCCTGCTACTCGGCGCTATGGCTACACCTTC
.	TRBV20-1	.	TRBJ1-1	CSAGGYTEAFF	TGCAGTGCGGGGGGTTACACTGAAGCTTTCTTT
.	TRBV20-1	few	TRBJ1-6	CSAAKGRVPPLHF	TGCAGTGCCGCCAAGGGCAGGGTTCCACCCCTCCACTTT
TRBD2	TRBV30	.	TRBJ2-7	CAWIPGGLGYEQYF	TGTGCCTGGATCCCGGGAGGGCTGGGCTACGAGCAGTACTTC
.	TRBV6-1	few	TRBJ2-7	CASSGTRDLLAYEQYF	TGTGCCAGCAGTGGAACCCGGGACTTATTAGCCTACGAGCAGTACTTC
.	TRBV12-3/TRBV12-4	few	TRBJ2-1	CASRGLETVEQFF	TGTGCCAGCAGGGGACTGGAGACGGTTGAGCAGTTCTTC
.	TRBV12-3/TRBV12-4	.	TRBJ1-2	CASSKTEYGYTF	TGTGCCAGCAGCAAGACAGAGTACGGCTACACCTTC
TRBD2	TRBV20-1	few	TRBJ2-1	CSASRLALGNYNEQFF	TGCAGTGCTTCTAGACTAGCGTTGGGGAACTACAATGAGCAGTTCTTC
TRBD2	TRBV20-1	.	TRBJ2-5	CSAMLAGGSQYF	TGCAGTGCTATGCTAGCGGGGGGGTCCCAGTACTTC
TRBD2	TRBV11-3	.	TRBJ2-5	CASRPGRGAGSQETQYF	TGTGCCAGCAGACCCGGGAGGGGCGCAGGATCCCAAGAGACCCAGTACTTC
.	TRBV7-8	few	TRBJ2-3	CASSFKDTQYF	TGTGCCAGCAGCTTTAAAGATACGCAGTATTTT
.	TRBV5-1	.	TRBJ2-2	CASSLDSGYTGELFF	TGCGCCAGCAGCTTGGATAGTGGATACACCGGGGAGCTGTTTTTT
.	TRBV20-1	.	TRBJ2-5	CSAFRDTQETQYF	TGCAGTGCTTTTAGGGACACCCAAGAGACCCAGTACTTC
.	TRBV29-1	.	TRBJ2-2	CSVQRSQNTGELFF	TGCAGCGTGCAGCGGAGTCAGAACACCGGGGAGCTGTTTTTT
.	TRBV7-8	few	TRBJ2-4	CASSFGWGAKNIQYF	TGTGCCAGCAGCTTCGGGTGGGGAGCCAAAAACATTCAGTACTTC
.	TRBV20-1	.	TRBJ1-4	CSADEANNEKLFF	TGCAGTGCGGATGAGGCCAATAATGAAAAACTGTTTTTT